This T cell receptor beta chain was sequenced for a study of response to subunit inactivated influenza vaccine. Study-wide results and caveats: That few new T cells are recruited by each seasonal influenza vaccination was the authors' suggestion.

This clonotype was detected only a few times. What it binds is unknown. TCRdb reprocessed the RT-PCR reads with MiXCR, giving one entry per CDR3 protein. The table shows fewer than 700,000 distinct CDR3 sequences, with 10% to 15% occurring only once. The TCR originated in a man aged 50 or older who received an inactivated influenza vaccine. Here the sequenced sample was PBMCs from blood, taken roughly 6 weeks after vaccination.

The chain's CDR3 is CASSDQTEETQYF. The CDR3 DNA reads as TGTGCCAGCAGCGACCAGACAGAAGAGACCCAGTACTTC. This chain uses TRBV5-4 with TRBJ2-5; the D gene is possibly TRBD1 (5 bases). From germline, CDR1 is SGHNT and CDR2 YYREEE (reference sequence). V was clipped by 4 bases and J by 3 bases, with 10 bases between them. This CDR3 spans 13 amino acids.